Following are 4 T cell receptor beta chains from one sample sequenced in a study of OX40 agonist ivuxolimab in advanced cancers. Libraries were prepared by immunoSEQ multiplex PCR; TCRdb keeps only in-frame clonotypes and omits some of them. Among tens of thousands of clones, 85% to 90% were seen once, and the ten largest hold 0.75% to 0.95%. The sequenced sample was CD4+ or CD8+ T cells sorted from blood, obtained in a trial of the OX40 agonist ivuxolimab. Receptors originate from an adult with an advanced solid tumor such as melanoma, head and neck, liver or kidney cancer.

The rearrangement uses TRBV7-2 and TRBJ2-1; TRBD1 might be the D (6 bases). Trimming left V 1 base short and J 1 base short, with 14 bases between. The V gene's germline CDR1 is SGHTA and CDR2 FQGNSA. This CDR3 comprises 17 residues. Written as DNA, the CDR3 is TGTGCCAGCAGCTTAGAATTCGGACAGCGTTCCTACAATGAGCAGTTCTTC. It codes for CASSLEFGQRSYNEQFF.

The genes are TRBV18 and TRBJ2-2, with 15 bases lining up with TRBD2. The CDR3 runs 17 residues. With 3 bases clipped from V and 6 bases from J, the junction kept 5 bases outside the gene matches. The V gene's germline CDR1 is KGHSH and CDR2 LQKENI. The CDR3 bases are TGTGCCAGCTCACCCCCGGGACTAGCGGGAGGAGCCGGGGAGCTGTTTTTT. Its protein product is CASSPPGLAGGAGELFF.

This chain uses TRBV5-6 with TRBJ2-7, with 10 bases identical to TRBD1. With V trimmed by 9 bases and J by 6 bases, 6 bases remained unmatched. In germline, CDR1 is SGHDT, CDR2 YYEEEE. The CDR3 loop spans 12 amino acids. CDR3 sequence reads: CATRTGGSEQYF. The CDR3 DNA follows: TGTGCCACCAGGACAGGGGGTTCCGAGCAGTACTTC.

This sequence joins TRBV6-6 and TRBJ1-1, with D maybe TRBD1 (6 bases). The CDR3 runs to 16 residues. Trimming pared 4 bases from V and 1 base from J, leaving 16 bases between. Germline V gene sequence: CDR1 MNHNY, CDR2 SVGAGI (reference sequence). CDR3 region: CASSLPQGRGNTEAFF. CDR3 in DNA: TGTGCCAGCAGTTTACCGCAGGGGCGGGGGAACACTGAAGCTTTCTTT.